The source of this T cell receptor (beta chain) is a study of Graves' ophthalmopathy and Graves' hyperthyroidism. The CDR3 totals 16 residues. V was pared by 1 base and J by 0 bases, with 13 bases between. CDR1 is SGHRS, CDR2 YFSETQ, per germline. Amplification of the TCR beta CDR3 regions used RNA transcripts (as template). Following a first-round RT-PCR that used HTBI primers, a second-round multiplex PCR was carried out. TCRdb itself ran the multiplex PCR reads through MiXCR, one entry per CDR3 protein. The table has approximately 1.2 million distinct CDR3 sequences, 35% to 40% seen once. The hyperthyroidism patients had a new diagnosis of under 2 months' duration and were aged 18 to 65. Excluded: other autoimmune disease, uncontrolled infection, pregnancy or lactation.

This sequence was found in an adult man with Graves' hyperthyroidism. The V call is TRBV5-1, the J call TRBJ2-5; D is uncertain. Sequencing was performed on peripheral blood or thyroid tissue (not recorded which). The CDR3 region has the DNA TGCGCCAGCAGCTTGTACCGGCATAGGAACCAAGAGACCCAGTACTTC. As protein: CASSLYRHRNQETQYF.